Described below is a single TCR beta chain sequence and its context. These data come from a study of T cell clones after liver transplantation. The protocol was immunoSEQ multiplex PCR, while the TCRdb copy is restricted to in-frame clones and leaves out a portion. The sample holds some 120,000 clones, 90% seen once. This CDR3 has 13 amino acids. CDR1 and CDR2 (germline): MNHNS, SASEGT. V lost 5 bases to trimming and J lost 2 bases, with 9 bases between them. The TCR was taken from a human patient who received a liver transplant. Some T cells could come from the graft donor. The chain employs TRBV6-1 and TRBJ1-2; D perhaps matches TRBD1 (5 bases). This specimen consisted of CD4+ T cells from blood, obtained 12 months after liver transplant. The CDR3 bases are TGTGCCAGCAGTAACCGGGACAACTATGGCTACACCTTC. This gives the protein CASSNRDNYGYTF.